This paragraph reports one TCR beta chain. What it recognizes is unknown. The read finishes 3 residues shy of the CDR3 end, and the germline J gene is used to complete it. Other nucleotide sequences in the sample specify the same CDR3. The CDR3 runs to 17 residues. The germline V and J ends were trimmed by 0 bases and 2 bases, with 18 bases remaining between them. Germline assignment: CDR1 DFQATT and CDR2 SNEGSKA (reference sequence). The sample originates from a study of T cells in women clearing cervical HPV infection. Method: immunoSEQ multiplex PCR; TCRdb's copy keeps in-frame clones and lacks some. The listing contains approximately 30,000 clones. Findings of the study overall: Cases and controls were distinguished at AUC just under 0.85 by richness and V genes.

The sequenced material came from blood buffy coat. The rearrangement joins TRBV20-1 to TRBJ2-3; possibly TRBD1 for D (7 bases). The sequence was collected from a woman aged 18 to 75 with a cervical HPV16 infection that either progressed to CIN3+ or cleared (not recorded which). The part of the CDR3 DNA that was read is TGCAGTGCTAGAGATTATTTCGGCAGGGGGGCCACAGATACG. This translates into CSARDYFGRGATDT. The whole CDR3 reads CSARDYFGRGATDTQYF.